This TCR beta chain originates from a study of T cells in localized non-small cell lung cancer. The table lists this clone with a count of one. Its specificity is unknown. Trimming left V 3 bases short and J 2 bases short, with 8 bases between. Looked up from germline, CDR1 is WSHSY and CDR2 is SAAADI. This CDR3 spans 13 amino acids. Repertoires were generated with immunoSEQ multiplex PCR, while TCRdb's copy carries only in-frame clones and drops some. The sample contains roughly 9,000 clones, roughly 91% of which appear only once. Study results and caveats: Higher blood T cell density went with longer overall survival. Adjacent uninvolved lung tissue had the highest T cell clonality, exceeding tumor.

The receptor was derived from a female donor over 55 with stage II squamous cell lung carcinoma. The J gene is TRBJ2-7, the V gene TRBV10-2; D not resolved. The source material was peripheral blood, sampled before any cancer treatment. The CDR3 protein is CASSDRSPYEQYF. The CDR3 coding sequence is TGCGCCAGCAGTGATCGGTCGCCCTACGAGCAGTACTTC.